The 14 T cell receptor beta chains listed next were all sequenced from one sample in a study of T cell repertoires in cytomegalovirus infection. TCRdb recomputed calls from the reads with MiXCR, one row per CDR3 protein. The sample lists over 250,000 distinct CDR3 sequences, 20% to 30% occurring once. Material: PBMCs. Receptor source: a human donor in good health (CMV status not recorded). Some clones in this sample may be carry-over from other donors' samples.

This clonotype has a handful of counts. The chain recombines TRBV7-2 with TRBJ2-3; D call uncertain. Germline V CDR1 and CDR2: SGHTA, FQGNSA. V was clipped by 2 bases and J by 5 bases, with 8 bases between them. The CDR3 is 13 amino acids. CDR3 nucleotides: TGTGCCAGCAGCTTACCCATCGTAGATACGCAGTATTTT. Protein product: CASSLPIVDTQYF.

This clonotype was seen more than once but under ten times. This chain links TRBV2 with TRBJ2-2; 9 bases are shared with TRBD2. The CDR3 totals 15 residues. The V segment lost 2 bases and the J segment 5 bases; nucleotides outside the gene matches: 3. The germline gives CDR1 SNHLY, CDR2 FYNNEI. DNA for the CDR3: TGTGCCAGCAGTGAACGCACTAGCGGGACCGGGGAGCTGTTTTTT. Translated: CASSERTSGTGELFF.

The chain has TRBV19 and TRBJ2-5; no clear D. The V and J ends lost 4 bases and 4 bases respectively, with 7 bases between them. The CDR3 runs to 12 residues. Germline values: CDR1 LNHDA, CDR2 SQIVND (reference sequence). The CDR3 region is CASSTYGETQYF. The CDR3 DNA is TGTGCCAGTAGTACCTACGGAGAGACCCAGTACTTC.

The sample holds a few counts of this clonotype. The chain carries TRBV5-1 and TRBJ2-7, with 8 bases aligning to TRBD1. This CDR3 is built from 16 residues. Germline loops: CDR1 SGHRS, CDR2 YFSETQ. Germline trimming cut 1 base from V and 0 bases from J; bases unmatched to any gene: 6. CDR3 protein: CASSLTGTGRSYEQYF. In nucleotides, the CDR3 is TGCGCCAGCAGCTTGACCGGGACAGGTCGCTCCTACGAGCAGTACTTC.

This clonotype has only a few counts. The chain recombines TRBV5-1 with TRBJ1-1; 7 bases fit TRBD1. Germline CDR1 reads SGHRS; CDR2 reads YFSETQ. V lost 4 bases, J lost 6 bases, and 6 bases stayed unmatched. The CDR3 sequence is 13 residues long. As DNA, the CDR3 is TGCGCCAGCAGCGGGGGGACAGTCCCTGAAGCTTTCTTT. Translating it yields CASSGGTVPEAFF. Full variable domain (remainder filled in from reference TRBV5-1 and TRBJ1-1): KAGVTQTPRYLIKTRGQQVTLSCSPISGHRSVSWYQQTPGQGLQFLFEYFSETQRNKGNFPGRFSGRQFSNSRSEMNVSTLELGDSALYLCASSGGTVPEAFFGQGTRLTVV.

CDR3 protein: CASSVLFEEKLFF. The CDR3 DNA reads as TGTGCCAGCAGCGTTCTTTTTGAGGAAAAACTGTTTTTT. V usage is TRBV9 and J usage is TRBJ1-4; D gene uncertain. Trimming left V 2 bases short and J 8 bases short, with 10 bases between. Germline V gene sequence: CDR1 SGDLS, CDR2 YYNGEE. The CDR3 extends over 13 amino acids.

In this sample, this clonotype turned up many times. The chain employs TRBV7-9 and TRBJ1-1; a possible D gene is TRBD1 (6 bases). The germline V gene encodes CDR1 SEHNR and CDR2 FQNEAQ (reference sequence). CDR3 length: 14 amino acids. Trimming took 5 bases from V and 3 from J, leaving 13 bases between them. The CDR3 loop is CASSRGASYTEAFF. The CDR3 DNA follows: TGTGCCAGCAGCCGGGGGGCCAGTTACACTGAAGCTTTCTTT. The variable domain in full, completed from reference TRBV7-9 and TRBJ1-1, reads DTGVSQNPRHKITKRGQNVTFRCDPISEHNRLYWYRQTLGQGPEFLTYFQNEAQLEKSRLLSDRFSAERPKGSFSTLEIQRTEQGDSAMYLCASSRGASYTEAFFGQGTRLTVV.

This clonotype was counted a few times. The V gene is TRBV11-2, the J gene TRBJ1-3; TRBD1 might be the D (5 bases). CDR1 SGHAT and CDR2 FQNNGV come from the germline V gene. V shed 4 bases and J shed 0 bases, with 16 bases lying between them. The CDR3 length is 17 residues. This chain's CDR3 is CASSSLDSSVSGNTIYF. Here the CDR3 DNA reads TGTGCCAGCAGCTCCCTTGACAGTTCCGTCTCTGGAAACACCATATATTTT.

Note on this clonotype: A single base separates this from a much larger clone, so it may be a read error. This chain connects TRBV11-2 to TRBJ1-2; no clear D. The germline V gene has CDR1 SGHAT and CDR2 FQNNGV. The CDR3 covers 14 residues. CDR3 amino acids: CAISFRGRDYGYTF. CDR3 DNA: TGTGCCATCAGCTTTCGTGGTCGTGACTATGGCTACACCTTC.

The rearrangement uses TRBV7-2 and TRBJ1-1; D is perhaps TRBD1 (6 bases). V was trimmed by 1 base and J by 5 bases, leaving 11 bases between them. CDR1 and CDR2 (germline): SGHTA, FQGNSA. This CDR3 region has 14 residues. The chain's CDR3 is CASSLVGAGTEAFF. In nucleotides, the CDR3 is TGTGCCAGCAGCTTAGTGGGGGCAGGTACTGAAGCTTTCTTT.

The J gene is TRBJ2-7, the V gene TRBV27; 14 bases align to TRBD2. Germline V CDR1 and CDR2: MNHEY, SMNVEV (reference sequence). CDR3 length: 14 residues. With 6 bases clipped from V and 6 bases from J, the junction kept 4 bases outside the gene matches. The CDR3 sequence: CASSMTSGRGEQYF. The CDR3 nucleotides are TGTGCCAGCAGCATGACTAGCGGGAGGGGCGAGCAGTACTTC.

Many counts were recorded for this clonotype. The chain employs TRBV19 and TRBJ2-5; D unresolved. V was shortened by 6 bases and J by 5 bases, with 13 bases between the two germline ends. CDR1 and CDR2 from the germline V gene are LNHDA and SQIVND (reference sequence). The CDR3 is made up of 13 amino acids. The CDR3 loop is CASRTPAGETQYF. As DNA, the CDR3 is TGTGCCAGTAGAACCCCGGCCGGGGAGACCCAGTACTTC.

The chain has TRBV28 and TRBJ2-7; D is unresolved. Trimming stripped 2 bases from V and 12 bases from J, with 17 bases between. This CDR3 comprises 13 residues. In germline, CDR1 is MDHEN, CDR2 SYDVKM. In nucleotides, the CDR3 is TGTGCCAGCAGTTTAGAGCCCATGTTTCAGTCGTACTTC. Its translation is CASSLEPMFQSYF.

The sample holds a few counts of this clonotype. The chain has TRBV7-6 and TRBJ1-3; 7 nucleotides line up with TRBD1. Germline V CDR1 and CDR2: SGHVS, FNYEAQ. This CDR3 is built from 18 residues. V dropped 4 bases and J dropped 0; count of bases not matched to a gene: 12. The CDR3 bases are TGTGCCAGCAGCTCCACCCCCCCACAGGGGAACTCTGGAAACACCATATATTTT. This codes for CASSSTPPQGNSGNTIYF.